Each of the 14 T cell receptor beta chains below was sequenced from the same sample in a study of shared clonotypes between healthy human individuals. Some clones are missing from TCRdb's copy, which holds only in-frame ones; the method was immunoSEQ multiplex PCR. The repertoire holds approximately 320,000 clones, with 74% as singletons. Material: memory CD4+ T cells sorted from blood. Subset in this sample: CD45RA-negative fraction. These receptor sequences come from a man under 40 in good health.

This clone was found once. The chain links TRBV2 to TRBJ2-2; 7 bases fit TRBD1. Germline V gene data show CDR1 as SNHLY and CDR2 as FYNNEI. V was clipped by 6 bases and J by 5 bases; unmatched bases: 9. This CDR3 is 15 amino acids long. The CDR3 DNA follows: TGTGCCAGCAGAGCCGGGACAGAAAGTACCGGGGAGCTGTTTTTT. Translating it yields CASRAGTESTGELFF.

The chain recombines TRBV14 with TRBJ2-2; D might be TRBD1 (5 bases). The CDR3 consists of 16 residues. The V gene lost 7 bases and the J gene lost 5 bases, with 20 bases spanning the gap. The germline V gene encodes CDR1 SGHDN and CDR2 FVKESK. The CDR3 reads CASKDSRQYSTGELFF. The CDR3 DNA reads TGTGCCAGCAAAGACTCACGACAGTATTCGACCGGGGAGCTGTTTTTT.

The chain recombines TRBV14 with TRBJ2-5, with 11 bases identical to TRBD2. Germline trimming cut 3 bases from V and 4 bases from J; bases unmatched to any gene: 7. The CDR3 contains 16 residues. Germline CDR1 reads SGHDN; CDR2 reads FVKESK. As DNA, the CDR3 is TGTGCCAGCAGCCAGGTGGGACTAGCGGTCGGAGAGACCCAGTACTTC. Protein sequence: CASSQVGLAVGETQYF.

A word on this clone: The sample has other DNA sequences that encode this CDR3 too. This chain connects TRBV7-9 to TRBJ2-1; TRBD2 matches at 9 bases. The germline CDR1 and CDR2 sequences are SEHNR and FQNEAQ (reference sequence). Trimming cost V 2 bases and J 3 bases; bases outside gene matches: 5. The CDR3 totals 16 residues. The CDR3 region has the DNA TGTGCCAGCAGCTTAAGTCTAGCGGGAAGCTACAATGAGCAGTTCTTC. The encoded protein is CASSLSLAGSYNEQFF. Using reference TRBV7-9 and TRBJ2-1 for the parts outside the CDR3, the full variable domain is DTGVSQNPRHKITKRGQNVTFRCDPISEHNRLYWYRQTLGQGPEFLTYFQNEAQLEKSRLLSDRFSAERPKGSFSTLEIQRTEQGDSAMYLCASSLSLAGSYNEQFFGPGTRLTVL.

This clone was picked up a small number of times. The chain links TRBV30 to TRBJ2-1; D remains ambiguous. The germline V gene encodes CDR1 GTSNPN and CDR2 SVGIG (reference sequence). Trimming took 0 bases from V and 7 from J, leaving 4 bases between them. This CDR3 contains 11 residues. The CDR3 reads CAWSVKNEQFF. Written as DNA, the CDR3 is TGTGCCTGGAGTGTAAAAAATGAGCAGTTCTTC. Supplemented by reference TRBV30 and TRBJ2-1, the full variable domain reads SQTIHQWPATLVQPVGSPLSLECTVEGTSNPNLYWYRQAAGRGLQLLFYSVGIGQISSEVPQNLSASRPQDRQFILSSKKLLLSDSGFYLCAWSVKNEQFFGPGTRLTVL.

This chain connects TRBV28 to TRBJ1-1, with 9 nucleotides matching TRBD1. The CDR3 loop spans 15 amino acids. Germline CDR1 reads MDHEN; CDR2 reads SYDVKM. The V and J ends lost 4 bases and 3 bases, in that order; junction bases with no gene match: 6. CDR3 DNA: TGTGCCAGCAGTTCATCGGGACAGGGATACACTGAAGCTTTCTTT. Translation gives CASSSSGQGYTEAFF.

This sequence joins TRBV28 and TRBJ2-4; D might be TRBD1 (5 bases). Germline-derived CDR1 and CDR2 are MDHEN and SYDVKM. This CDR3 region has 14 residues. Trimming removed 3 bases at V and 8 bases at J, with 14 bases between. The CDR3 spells CASSLGQRSDIQYF. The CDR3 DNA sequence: TGTGCCAGCAGTTTGGGGCAGCGCTCGGACATTCAGTACTTC.

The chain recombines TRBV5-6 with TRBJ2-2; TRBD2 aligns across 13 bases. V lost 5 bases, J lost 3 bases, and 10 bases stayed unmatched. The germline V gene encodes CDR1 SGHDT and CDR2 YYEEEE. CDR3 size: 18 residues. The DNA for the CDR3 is TGTGCCAGCAGACAAGGACTAGCGGGAGCACGGGACACCGGGGAGCTGTTTTTT. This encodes CASRQGLAGARDTGELFF. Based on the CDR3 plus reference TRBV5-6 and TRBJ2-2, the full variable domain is DAGVTQSPTHLIKTRGQQVTLRCSPKSGHDTVSWYQQALGQGPQFIFQYYEEEERQRGNFPDRFSGHQFPNYSSELNVNALLLGDSALYLCASRQGLAGARDTGELFFGEGSRLTVL.

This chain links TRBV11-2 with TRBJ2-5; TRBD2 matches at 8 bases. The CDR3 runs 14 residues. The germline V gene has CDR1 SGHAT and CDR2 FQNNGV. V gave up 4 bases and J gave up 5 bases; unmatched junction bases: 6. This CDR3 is CASSSGLGAETQYF. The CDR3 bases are TGTGCCAGCAGCTCGGGACTAGGGGCTGAGACCCAGTACTTC.

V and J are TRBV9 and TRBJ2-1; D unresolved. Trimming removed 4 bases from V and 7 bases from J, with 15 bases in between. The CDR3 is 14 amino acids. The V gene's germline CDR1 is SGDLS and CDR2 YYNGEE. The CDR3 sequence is CASSLRTFPNEQFF. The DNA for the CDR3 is TGTGCCAGCAGCCTCCGGACCTTTCCAAATGAGCAGTTCTTC.

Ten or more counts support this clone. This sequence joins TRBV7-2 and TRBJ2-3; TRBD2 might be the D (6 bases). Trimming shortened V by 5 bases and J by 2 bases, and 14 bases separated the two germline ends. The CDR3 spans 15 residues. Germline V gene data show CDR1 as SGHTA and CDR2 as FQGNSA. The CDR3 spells CASSPRASATDTQYF. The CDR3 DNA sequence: TGTGCCAGCAGCCCCAGGGCTAGCGCCACAGATACGCAGTATTTT.

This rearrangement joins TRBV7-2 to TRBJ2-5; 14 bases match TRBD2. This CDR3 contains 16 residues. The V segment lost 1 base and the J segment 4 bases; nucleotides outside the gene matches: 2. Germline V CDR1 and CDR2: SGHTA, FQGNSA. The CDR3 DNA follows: TGTGCCAGCAGCTTAGGCGGACTAGCGGGAGGAGAGACCCAGTACTTC. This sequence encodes CASSLGGLAGGETQYF.

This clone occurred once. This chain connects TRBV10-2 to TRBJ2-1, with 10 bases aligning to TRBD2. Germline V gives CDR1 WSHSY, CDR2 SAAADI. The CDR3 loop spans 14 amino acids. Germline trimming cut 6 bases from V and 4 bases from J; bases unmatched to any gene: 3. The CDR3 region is CASSLAGEYNEQFF. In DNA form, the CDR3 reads TGCGCCAGCAGCCTAGCGGGAGAGTACAATGAGCAGTTCTTC.

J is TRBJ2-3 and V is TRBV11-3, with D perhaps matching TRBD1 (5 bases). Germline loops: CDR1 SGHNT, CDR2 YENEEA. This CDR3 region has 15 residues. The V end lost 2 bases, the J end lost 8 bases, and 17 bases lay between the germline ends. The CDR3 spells CASSLSGLEMGTQYF. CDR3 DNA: TGTGCCAGCAGCTTATCAGGGCTGGAGATGGGTACGCAGTATTTT.